The 21 T cell receptor beta chains given below trace back to one sample, sequenced in a study of shared clonotypes between healthy human individuals. Generated by immunoSEQ multiplex PCR, the TCRdb table keeps only in-frame clones and is missing some. The sample records some 2,500,000 clones, 80% to 95% being singletons. The material sequenced was naive CD4+ T cells from PBMCs. The subset was: CD45RA+ positively selected. These receptor sequences come from a man younger than 35 in good health. Some clones in this sample may be carry-over from other donors' samples.

The DNA of the CDR3 is TGTGCCAGCAGCACCCATCGACAGGGGGACGGCTACACCTTC. The encoded protein is CASSTHRQGDGYTF. The J gene is TRBJ1-2, the V gene TRBV6-6; 9 nucleotides align to TRBD1. This CDR3 region has 14 residues. CDR1 is MNHNY and CDR2 is SVGAGI in the germline V gene (reference sequence). After removal of 6 bases from V and 8 bases from J, the junction contained 10 bases not matched to a gene.

This rearrangement joins TRBV18 to TRBJ1-2, with 7 bases fitting TRBD1. V gave up 4 bases and J gave up 8 bases; unmatched junction bases: 4. CDR3 length: 12 amino acids. Germline V gives CDR1 KGHSH, CDR2 LQKENI. CDR3 nucleotide sequence: TGTGCCAGCTCACAAACAGGGGACGGCTACACCTTC. Translation gives CASSQTGDGYTF.

This clone appeared a single time. V gene TRBV4-1 combines with J gene TRBJ1-2; 9 bases line up with TRBD1. Germline assignment: CDR1 MGHRA and CDR2 YSYEKL. The CDR3 is 14 residues long. With V trimmed by 6 bases and J by 8 bases, 10 bases remained unmatched. CDR3 DNA: TGCGCCAGCAGATCCCCCGGGACAGGGCCCGGCTACACCTTC. Amino acid sequence: CASRSPGTGPGYTF.

This chain joins TRBV18 and TRBJ2-5; tentative D call: TRBD2 (5 bases). V lost 0 bases and J 1 base, leaving 9 bases between the germline ends. CDR1 KGHSH and CDR2 LQKENI come from the germline V gene. The CDR3 spans 15 residues. In DNA form, the CDR3 reads TGTGCCAGCTCACCACCAGCGGCTCTCCAAGAGACCCAGTACTTC. Its translation is CASSPPAALQETQYF.

This clone occurred once. The chain uses TRBV5-1 and TRBJ1-3; unclear D gene. The CDR3 length is 13 residues. The germline V and J ends were trimmed by 1 base and 0 bases, with 2 bases remaining between them. CDR1 is SGHRS and CDR2 is YFSETQ in the germline V gene. In DNA form, the CDR3 reads TGCGCCAGCAGCTTGCACTCTGGAAACACCATATATTTT. Translating gives CASSLHSGNTIYF.

The J gene is TRBJ2-1, the V gene TRBV6-6; the D gene is possibly TRBD2 (5 bases). Germline V gene data show CDR1 as MNHNY and CDR2 as SVGAGI (reference sequence). The CDR3 consists of 12 residues. V was clipped by 4 bases and J by 12 bases, with 13 bases between them. CDR3 protein: CASSSLGRGQFF. The CDR3 DNA sequence: TGTGCCAGCAGTTCCCTCGGTCGGGGGCAGTTCTTC.

The V gene is TRBV5-1, the J gene TRBJ1-2; 8 nucleotides line up with TRBD1. Trimming at V came to 4 bases and at J to 4 bases, leaving 6 bases not matched to a gene. Per the germline V gene, CDR1 is SGHRS and CDR2 is YFSETQ. This CDR3 has 14 amino acids. CDR3 loop: CASSGDRGGYGYTF. The CDR3 DNA follows: TGCGCCAGCAGCGGCGACAGGGGCGGCTATGGCTACACCTTC.

The gene calls are TRBV28 and TRBJ2-3; D not certain. The CDR3 totals 16 residues. CDR1 MDHEN and CDR2 SYDVKM come from the germline V gene. Trimming left V 7 bases short and J 0 bases short, with 17 bases between. CDR3 loop: CASKQRSRRSTDTQYF. The DNA for the CDR3 is TGTGCCAGCAAACAACGATCGCGCCGTAGCACAGATACGCAGTATTTT.

The V gene is TRBV6-1, the J gene TRBJ2-5; weak D call: TRBD2 (6 bases). This CDR3 is 14 amino acids long. V dropped 2 bases and J dropped 5 bases, with 12 bases sitting between them. Germline values: CDR1 MNHNS, CDR2 SASEGT. CDR3 protein: CASSESGRSETQYF. The DNA of the CDR3 is TGTGCCAGCAGTGAATCAGGGAGGTCGGAGACCCAGTACTTC.

The J gene is TRBJ2-7, the V gene TRBV28; 7 positions agree with TRBD1. There are 14 residues in the CDR3. Losses at the gene ends were 0 bases for V and 6 bases for J; bases not matched to a gene: 5. Germline V gives CDR1 MDHEN, CDR2 SYDVKM. CDR3 in amino acids: CASSLWQGVGEQYF. In nucleotides, the CDR3 is TGTGCCAGCAGTTTATGGCAGGGGGTGGGCGAGCAGTACTTC.

V is TRBV11-3 and J is TRBJ2-5; the D gene is possibly TRBD1 (5 bases). V lost 1 base, J lost 2 bases, and 14 bases lay in between. Germline values: CDR1 SGHNT, CDR2 YENEEA. There are 16 residues in the CDR3. CDR3 sequence: CASSLGGGYRQETQYF. The CDR3 nucleotides are TGTGCCAGCAGCTTAGGGGGCGGTTATAGGCAAGAGACCCAGTACTTC.

The V gene is TRBV4-1, the J gene TRBJ2-7, with 11 bases aligning to TRBD2. This CDR3 spans 17 amino acids. The V segment lost 4 bases and the J segment 1 base; nucleotides outside the gene matches: 9. Germline CDR1 MGHRA, CDR2 YSYEKL. CDR3 residues: CASSPGPTSGNSYEQYF. The DNA of the CDR3 is TGCGCCAGCAGCCCCGGCCCGACTAGCGGGAATTCCTACGAGCAGTACTTC.

The V call is TRBV10-3, the J call TRBJ2-3, with 7 bases aligning to TRBD2. From germline, CDR1 is ENHRY and CDR2 SYGVKD. Trimming at V came to 0 bases and at J to 1 base, leaving 7 bases not matched to a gene. CDR3 length equals 17 residues. In DNA, the CDR3 is TGTGCCATCAGTGAGTCGACCCTAGCGGTTGGCACAGATACGCAGTATTTT. Its protein is CAISESTLAVGTDTQYF.

The V and J genes are TRBV19 and TRBJ1-1; 11 bases agree with TRBD1. The V gene's germline CDR1 is LNHDA and CDR2 SQIVND (reference sequence). The junction had 10 bases not matched to a gene; V was cut back by 1 base and J by 6 bases. The CDR3 runs 17 residues. CDR3 region: CASSIALIGQGASEAFF. DNA of the CDR3: TGTGCCAGTAGTATAGCCCTTATAGGACAGGGGGCTTCTGAAGCTTTCTTT.

In regard to this clone: Other DNA sequences from this sample encode an identical CDR3 as well. The chain is built from TRBV18 and TRBJ1-1, with a tentative D call TRBD1 (5 bases). Trimming removed 3 bases from V and 6 bases from J, with 17 bases in between. The CDR3 has 15 amino acids. Germline V lookup: CDR1 KGHSH, CDR2 LQKENI. CDR3 DNA sequence: TGTGCCAGCTCACCGGAACAGGACGGTGGGGCTGAAGCTTTCTTT. Protein sequence: CASSPEQDGGAEAFF.

The V call is TRBV7-2, the J call TRBJ2-7; no clear D. The V and J ends lost 1 base and 4 bases respectively, with 8 bases between them. The CDR3 sequence is 13 residues long. Germline CDR1 SGHTA, CDR2 FQGNSA. The CDR3 sequence: CASSLVYRYEQYF. CDR3 sequence (DNA): TGTGCCAGCAGCTTAGTCTACAGATACGAGCAGTACTTC.

The count of this clone is one. The genes are TRBV5-8 and TRBJ2-7, with a weak D call TRBD2 (6 bases). This CDR3 is 15 amino acids long. V dropped 1 base and J dropped 2 bases, with 13 bases sitting between them. CDR1 and CDR2 from the germline V gene are SGHTS and YDEGEE. The CDR3 DNA sequence: TGTGCCAGCAGCTTGTCCCCTGCGGGAACCTACGAGCAGTACTTC. This translates into CASSLSPAGTYEQYF.

As regards this clone: This CDR3 is also generated by other DNA sequences in the sample. V and J are TRBV28 and TRBJ1-5; D is unresolved. This CDR3 has 12 amino acids. The V and J ends lost 8 bases and 3 bases respectively, with 8 bases between them. The germline gives CDR1 MDHEN, CDR2 SYDVKM. The CDR3 DNA is TGTGCCAGCCGGGGTCCCAATCAGCCCCAGCATTTT. Protein sequence: CASRGPNQPQHF.

The V call is TRBV28, the J call TRBJ2-3, with 7 positions matching TRBD2. The CDR3 extends over 14 amino acids. V lost 7 bases, J lost 0 bases, and 4 bases stayed unmatched. Germline CDR1 MDHEN, CDR2 SYDVKM. Here the CDR3 reads CASISGTSTDTQYF. DNA for the CDR3: TGTGCCAGCATAAGCGGGACTAGCACAGATACGCAGTATTTT.

This chain connects TRBV2 to TRBJ2-1, with 7 bases aligning to TRBD1. Losses at the gene ends were 6 bases for V and 7 bases for J; bases not matched to a gene: 6. The germline V gene has CDR1 SNHLY and CDR2 FYNNEI. CDR3 size: 13 residues. The CDR3 DNA sequence: TGTGCCAGCAGGGGGGACAGCGGAAATGAGCAGTTCTTC. Residues: CASRGDSGNEQFF.

The rearrangement joins TRBV11-2 to TRBJ2-1; 12 positions agree with TRBD2. Looked up from germline, CDR1 is SGHAT and CDR2 is FQNNGV. The CDR3 extends over 15 amino acids. V trimming: 0 bases; J trimming: 7 bases; junction bases outside the gene matches: 1. CDR3 sequence (DNA): TGTGCCAGCAGCTTAGAACTAGCGGGAGGAAATGAGCAGTTCTTC. Translation: CASSLELAGGNEQFF.